These 22 T cell receptor beta chains came from one sample sequenced in a study of T-cell reconstitution after alpha-beta-depleted transplantation in children. Unique molecular identifiers were used in preparing the TCRbeta library. TCRdb itself ran the PCR reads through MiXCR, one entry per CDR3 protein. In the table there are hundreds of thousands of distinct CDR3 sequences, around 16% of which are singletons. Sequences were derived from PBMCs from the stem cell graft donor, sampled from the stem cell graft. These receptors all stem from a human donor who donated a stem cell graft to a child with acute myeloid leukemia.

The V call is TRBV11-2, the J call TRBJ2-1; unclear D gene. Trimming pared 4 bases from V and 10 bases from J, leaving 8 bases between. Germline-derived CDR1 and CDR2 are SGHAT and FQNNGV. The CDR3 consists of 11 residues. The CDR3 loop is CASSSFGEQFF. CDR3 sequence (DNA): TGTGCCAGCAGCTCGTTTGGAGAGCAGTTCTTC.

This clonotype was found many times. V gene TRBV12-3 or TRBV12-4 combines with J gene TRBJ1-1; no clear D gene. This CDR3 spans 14 amino acids. V was clipped by 3 bases and J by 1 base, with 9 bases between them. CDR3 in DNA: TGTGCCAGCAGTTTTAAAGGTGAGAACACTGAAGCTTTCTTT. It is translated as CASSFKGENTEAFF.

This chain links TRBV20-1 with TRBJ1-4; D possibly corresponds to TRBD1 (6 bases). This CDR3 comprises 13 residues. Germline values: CDR1 DFQATT, CDR2 SNEGSKA (reference sequence). V shed 6 bases and J shed 5 bases, with 13 bases lying between them. The CDR3 loop is CSANEGGNEKLFF. For the CDR3, the DNA is TGCAGTGCGAATGAGGGGGGGAATGAAAAACTGTTTTTT.

This clonotype was seen a handful of times. This chain connects TRBV21-1 to TRBJ1-2; the D segment call TRBD1 is taken from the table without a DNA check. TRBV21-1 represents a pseudogene. The CDR3 contains 15 residues. The CDR3 protein is CASSKGQGANYGYTF. The CDR3 DNA reads TGTGCCAGCAGCAAAGGACAGGGGGCTAACTATGGCTACACCTTC.

The sample holds many counts of this clonotype. The V call is TRBV6-6, the J call TRBJ2-7; TRBD1 aligns across 7 bases. The V gene's germline CDR1 is MNHNY and CDR2 SVGAGI (reference sequence). The J segment lost 2 bases and the V segment lost 11 bases, leaving 9 bases of the junction unmatched. The CDR3 spans 13 residues. In nucleotides, the CDR3 is TGTGCCGACCGGGACAGTATGACCTACGAGCAGTACGTC. Its protein is CADRDSMTYEQYV.

The genes are TRBV4-3 and TRBJ2-1; 8 nucleotides match TRBD1. Trimming took 0 bases from V and 7 from J; bases not matched to a gene: 8. CDR1 and CDR2 (germline): LGHNA, YSLEER. The CDR3 is 16 residues long. The CDR3 region is CASSQDRAGGMNEQFF. CDR3 DNA sequence: TGCGCCAGCAGCCAAGATCGGGCAGGGGGCATGAATGAGCAGTTCTTC.

This chain joins TRBV11-2 and TRBJ2-3, with TRBD2 identical over 12 bases. This CDR3 comprises 18 residues. V was pared by 4 bases and J by 8 bases, with 16 bases of the junction left unmatched. Looked up from germline, CDR1 is SGHAT and CDR2 is FQNNGV. This CDR3 is CASSSETSLAGGRGTQYF. CDR3 nucleotide sequence: TGTGCCAGCAGCTCCGAAACCAGCCTAGCGGGGGGGCGGGGTACGCAGTATTTT.

This clonotype was detected ten times or more. This sequence joins TRBV4-2 and TRBJ1-2; unclear D gene. CDR1 and CDR2 (germline): LGHNA, YNFKEQ. The length of the CDR3 is 14 residues. V was trimmed by 0 bases and J by 2 bases, leaving 7 bases between them. The CDR3 DNA follows: TGTGCCAGCAGCCAAGACAGAAGGAACTATGGCTACACCTTC. This codes for CASSQDRRNYGYTF.

This clonotype came up many times. CDR3 sequence reads: CASSVGLRGSLNTEAFF. DNA of the CDR3: TGCGCCAGCTCCGTGGGCCTACGGGGCTCCCTGAACACTGAAGCTTTCTTT. The genes are TRBV5-1 and TRBJ1-1, with D perhaps matching TRBD1 (5 bases). Deletions cut 7 bases from V and 0 bases from J, with 22 bases between. The length of the CDR3 is 17 residues. CDR1 is SGHRS and CDR2 is YFSETQ in the germline V gene. The complete variable domain, with remaining parts taken from reference TRBV5-1 and TRBJ1-1, reads KAGVTQTPRYLIKTRGQQVTLSCSPISGHRSVSWYQQTPGQGLQFLFEYFSETQRNKGNFPGRFSGRQFSNSRSEMNVSTLELGDSALYLCASSVGLRGSLNTEAFFGQGTRLTVV.

This clonotype was detected ten times or more. The rearrangement uses TRBV6-1 and TRBJ1-6, with D possibly being TRBD1 (5 bases). Per the germline V gene, CDR1 is MNHNS and CDR2 is SASEGT. V shed 5 bases and J shed 6 bases, with 11 bases lying between them. The CDR3 length is 14 residues. The CDR3, as DNA: TGTGCCAGCAGTCCCCGTGACAGTAATTCACCCCTCCACTTT. It specifies CASSPRDSNSPLHF.

The rearrangement links TRBV20-1 to TRBJ2-1; 7 bases fit TRBD2. The junction had 5 bases not matched to a gene; V was cut back by 6 bases and J by 3 bases. Germline CDR1 DFQATT, CDR2 SNEGSKA (reference sequence). This CDR3 spans 13 amino acids. This chain's CDR3 is CSASSGDYNEQFF. CDR3 DNA: TGCAGTGCCTCTAGCGGAGACTACAATGAGCAGTTCTTC.

This clonotype was seen a handful of times. The chain employs TRBV5-1 and TRBJ1-2; D call uncertain. CDR3 length: 14 amino acids. Germline V gene lookup returns CDR1 SGHRS and CDR2 YFSETQ. The V end was cut by 0 bases, the J end by 4 bases, with 10 bases between. The CDR3 here is CASSLEGPFYGYTF. The CDR3 nucleotides are TGCGCCAGCAGCTTGGAGGGTCCCTTCTATGGCTACACCTTC.

At least ten counts were recorded for this clonotype. This chain links TRBV6-5 with TRBJ1-2; 7 nucleotides match TRBD1. The ends lost 2 bases at V and 5 bases at J; junction bases unmatched: 8. Germline CDR1 MNHEY, CDR2 SVGAGI. There are 15 residues in the CDR3. CDR3 sequence: CASSYLPGGGYGYTF. The CDR3 region has the DNA TGTGCCAGCAGTTACCTCCCAGGGGGAGGATATGGCTACACCTTC.

CDR3 sequence reads: CASSPQQGSEQYV. As DNA, the CDR3 is TGTGCCAGCAGCCCACAACAGGGTTCCGAGCAGTACGTC. The V and J genes are TRBV7-9 and TRBJ2-7; TRBD1 might be the D (6 bases). Trimming shortened V by 5 bases and J by 6 bases, and 14 bases separated the two germline ends. The CDR3 sequence is 13 residues long. Germline CDR1 SEHNR, CDR2 FQNEAQ (reference sequence).

The table lists this clonotype with many counts. J is TRBJ2-1 and V is TRBV7-2; D unresolved. Germline V gives CDR1 SGHTA, CDR2 FQGNSA. V lost 1 base to trimming and J lost 8 bases, with 15 bases between them. The length of the CDR3 is 15 residues. CDR3 sequence reads: CASSLVLAPRDEQFF. The DNA of the CDR3 is TGTGCCAGCAGCTTAGTGTTGGCCCCTCGGGATGAGCAGTTCTTC.

At least ten counts were recorded for this clonotype. The V gene is TRBV29-1, the J gene TRBJ2-7; TRBD1 might be the D (6 bases). This CDR3 is 12 amino acids long. CDR1 is SQVTM and CDR2 is ANQGSEA in the germline V gene. The V and J ends lost 6 bases and 9 bases respectively, with 18 bases between them. The CDR3: CSVTDSWTGQYF. CDR3 bases: TGCAGCGTGACGGACAGCTGGACTGGGCAGTACTTC.

This clonotype was seen only a few times. CDR3 loop: CASSLDAYSYEQYF. CDR3 DNA: TGTGCCAGCAGCTTGGACGCTTACTCCTACGAGCAGTACTTC. This chain links TRBV7-9 with TRBJ2-7; D is uncertain. Trimming left V 3 bases short and J 0 bases short, with 9 bases between. The germline V gene has CDR1 SEHNR and CDR2 FQNEAQ (reference sequence). CDR3 length equals 14 residues. Together with reference TRBV7-9 and TRBJ2-7, the CDR3 gives the full variable domain: DTGVSQNPRHKITKRGQNVTFRCDPISEHNRLYWYRQTLGQGPEFLTYFQNEAQLEKSRLLSDRFSAERPKGSFSTLEIQRTEQGDSAMYLCASSLDAYSYEQYFGPGTRLTVT.

In this sample, this clonotype turned up many times. V usage is TRBV27 and J usage is TRBJ1-1; 7 bases align to TRBD1. CDR3 length: 13 residues. The V gene's germline CDR1 is MNHEY and CDR2 SMNVEV (reference sequence). V was clipped by 4 bases and J by 6 bases; unmatched bases: 5. CDR3 bases: TGTGCCAGCAGTTCAAACAGGGGCCCTGAAGCTTTCTTT. Translated, it gives CASSSNRGPEAFF.

There are many counts of this clonotype. This chain links TRBV5-6 with TRBJ2-2; TRBD1 matches at 7 bases. Germline CDR1 and CDR2: SGHDT and YYEEEE. Trimming cost V 0 bases and J 0 bases; bases outside gene matches: 5. The CDR3 length is 17 residues. In nucleotides, the CDR3 is TGTGCCAGCAGCTTGGAAGGGGGCCCTTCGAACACCGGGGAGCTGTTTTTT. Protein sequence: CASSLEGGPSNTGELFF.

This clonotype was recorded a few times. The chain couples TRBV2 to TRBJ2-7; D is perhaps TRBD2 (5 bases). V dropped 8 bases and J dropped 2 bases, with 16 bases sitting between them. Per germline, CDR1 SNHLY and CDR2 FYNNEI. The CDR3 runs 14 residues. CDR3 residues: CASVSMAGAYEQYF. CDR3 nucleotides: TGTGCCAGCGTGAGCATGGCCGGGGCCTACGAGCAGTACTTC.

This clonotype was counted only a few times. The V and J genes are TRBV20-1 and TRBJ1-4; 8 bases align to TRBD1. V shed 3 bases and J 4 bases; nucleotides not matched to a gene: 4. Germline loops: CDR1 DFQATT, CDR2 SNEGSKA (reference sequence). The length of the CDR3 is 14 residues. The CDR3 DNA sequence: TGCAGTGCTAGGGGACAGGTTGATAATGAAAAACTGTTTTTT. As protein: CSARGQVDNEKLFF.

This clonotype was counted many times. J is TRBJ2-1 and V is TRBV12-3 or TRBV12-4; possible D gene TRBD1, 5 bases. The CDR3 consists of 14 residues. The germline V and J ends were trimmed by 6 bases and 3 bases, with 12 bases remaining between them. Written as DNA, the CDR3 is TGTGCCAGCAGCCAGGGTAAGATCTACAATGAGCAGTTCTTC. It is translated as CASSQGKIYNEQFF.